These T cell receptor beta chains were read from a single sample in a study of CD4 T cells in relation to SARS-CoV-2 and coronaviruses. Here immunoSEQ multiplex PCR was the method, and the copy in TCRdb shows in-frame clones only, minus some. The data hold about 56,000 clones, with about 91% observed a single time. The sequenced sample was naive CD4+ T cells from PBMCs. All receptors derive from an adult with COVID-19. Both conserved end residues are part of each CDR3. The D gene is left open where the match is weak. Only some rows state a clone size, as once, few, many or a class for expanded clones.

v_call	j_call	d_call	clone_size	cdr3_length	cdr3_nt	cdr3_aa
TRBV6-5	TRBJ1-2	-	-	14	TGTGCCAGCAGTTACTCGGGGGGCCAGTATGGCTACACCTTC	CASSYSGGQYGYTF
TRBV5-1	TRBJ2-2	-	-	16	TGCGCCAGCAACTACTTTCCGGGGCGGGGCACCGGGGAGCTGTTTTTT	CASNYFPGRGTGELFF
TRBV18	TRBJ2-7	TRBD1	-	13	TGTGCCAGCTCACCACTCGACAGGGGCGAGCAGTACTTC	CASSPLDRGEQYF
TRBV3-1/TRBV3-2	TRBJ2-5	TRBD2	few	14	TGTGCCAGCATCCCCCGCGGGAGAGGCGAGACCCAGTACTTC	CASIPRGRGETQYF
TRBV20-1	TRBJ2-4	-	once	11	TGCAGTGCGAGCGGGTTAAACATTCAGTACTTC	CSASGLNIQYF
TRBV20-1	TRBJ1-4	-	-	13	TGCAGTGCTAGTCGGGACACTAATGAAAAACTGTTTTTT	CSASRDTNEKLFF
TRBV14	TRBJ1-3	-	-	16	TGTGCCAGCAGCCATCATACAGGGACCTCTGGAAACACCATATATTTT	CASSHHTGTSGNTIYF
TRBV7-9	TRBJ2-4	-	-	13	TGTGCCAGCAGCTTAATGACACTCGGCATTCAGTACTTC	CASSLMTLGIQYF
TRBV19	TRBJ1-2	TRBD1	-	14	TGTGCCAGTAGGATGGGACAGGTGGACTATGGCTACACCTTC	CASRMGQVDYGYTF
TRBV5-1	TRBJ2-2	-	-	14	TGCGCCAGCAGCTCCGGTAGCTCGACCGGGGAGCTGTTTTTT	CASSSGSSTGELFF
TRBV5-1	TRBJ2-5	TRBD2	once	15	TGCGCCAGCAGCTTCCTAGCGGGAGTTATAGAGACCCAGTACTTC	CASSFLAGVIETQYF
TRBV27	TRBJ1-6	TRBD1	-	15	TGTGCCAGCAGTTTACAGGGACAGGTTAATTCACCCCTCCACTTT	CASSLQGQVNSPLHF
TRBV30	TRBJ2-6	-	-	18	TGTGCCTGGAGTGTACCCTCGGACACCTCTAGGGGGGCCAACGTCCTGACTTTC	CAWSVPSDTSRGANVLTF
TRBV7-3	TRBJ2-1	TRBD2	once	18	TGTGCCAGCAGCTCCAGGACTAGCGACAGAACCTCCCTCAATGAGCAGTTCTTC	CASSSRTSDRTSLNEQFF
TRBV6-5	TRBJ1-5	TRBD1	-	15	TGTGCCAGCAGGGGGACAGGGATGGGCAATCAGCCCCAGCATTTT	CASRGTGMGNQPQHF
TRBV12-3/TRBV12-4	TRBJ2-7	-	-	12	TGTGCCAGCAGTTGGGGGCCCAAGGAGCAGTACTTC	CASSWGPKEQYF
TRBV5-4	TRBJ2-7	TRBD2	-	16	TGTGCCAGCAGATCCGGCCTAGCGGGAGGGCCCGACGAGCAGTACTTC	CASRSGLAGGPDEQYF
TRBV25-1	TRBJ1-3	-	-	12	TGTGCCAGCAGTGACAGAAGAAACACCATATATTTT	CASSDRRNTIYF
TRBV7-9	TRBJ2-3	TRBD1	-	15	TGTGCCAGCAGCTTAGGGACAGGGGTCACAGATACGCAGTATTTT	CASSLGTGVTDTQYF
TRBV14	TRBJ1-1	-	-	14	TGTGCCAGCAGCCAAGTTTTCGGGGGAACTGAAGCTTTCTTT	CASSQVFGGTEAFF
TRBV30	TRBJ1-5	-	few	13	TGTGCCTTGCGGACGGTTAGCAATCAGCCCCAGCATTTT	CALRTVSNQPQHF
TRBV9	TRBJ2-7	TRBD1	-	16	TGTGCCAGCAGCGTATCGGGACAGGGGGACACCTACGAGCAGTACTTC	CASSVSGQGDTYEQYF
TRBV7-3	TRBJ2-5	TRBD2	once	17	TGTGCCAGCAGCCTCGGGACTAGCGGGAACCCCGGAGAGACCCAGTACTTC	CASSLGTSGNPGETQYF
TRBV7-3	TRBJ2-1	-	-	13	TGTGCCAGCAGCTTAAGTCCGCGGGGTGAGCAGTTCTTC	CASSLSPRGEQFF
TRBV29-1	TRBJ2-6	-	-	17	TGCAGCGTTGAATCCAGGGGAATTGGCTCTGGGGCCAACGTCCTGACTTTC	CSVESRGIGSGANVLTF
TRBV3-1/TRBV3-2	TRBJ2-1	-	-	13	TGTGCCAGCAGCCAAATCAGAGACAATGAGCAGTTCTTC	CASSQIRDNEQFF
TRBV30	TRBJ2-2	TRBD1	-	14	TGTGCCTGGAGTGGGGACAGGGGAGTCGGGGAGCTGTTTTTT	CAWSGDRGVGELFF
TRBV2	TRBJ1-5	-	few	13	TGTGCCAGCACACCAGGGGCAAATCAGCCCCAGCATTTT	CASTPGANQPQHF
TRBV4-1	TRBJ2-2	-	-	15	TGCGCCAGCAGCCAAGTTAGCGGTTACACCGGGGAGCTGTTTTTT	CASSQVSGYTGELFF
TRBV7-3	TRBJ2-1	TRBD1	-	14	TGTGCCAGCAGCCTGGACAGGGGTGGTGATGAGCAGTTCTTC	CASSLDRGGDEQFF
TRBV9	TRBJ1-1	-	-	13	TGTGCCAGCAGCGCGGGGGTGTACACTGAAGCTTTCTTT	CASSAGVYTEAFF
TRBV3-1/TRBV3-2	TRBJ1-5	-	-	14	TGTGCCAGCAGCCAAATTTTAGACAACAAGCCCCAGCATTTT	CASSQILDNKPQHF
TRBV28	TRBJ2-5	-	-	13	TGTGCCAGCAGTTTATGGAGCGAAGGGACCCAGTACTTC	CASSLWSEGTQYF
TRBV15	TRBJ2-1	-	-	16	TGTGCCACCAGCAGAGCCCCCAGGCCAGGGGACAATGAGCAGTTCTTC	CATSRAPRPGDNEQFF
TRBV6-1	TRBJ2-1	TRBD2	-	17	TGTGCCAGCAGTGAAGCGACTAGCGGTCTCTCCTACAATGAGCAGTTCTTC	CASSEATSGLSYNEQFF
TRBV18	TRBJ2-1	TRBD1	-	15	TGTGCCAGCTCACCATCGAACAGGGGGCACAATGAGCAGTTCTTC	CASSPSNRGHNEQFF
TRBV28	TRBJ2-1	-	once	13	TGTGCCACAAATGGGGGAACTGCTGATGAGCAGTTCTTC	CATNGGTADEQFF
TRBV28	TRBJ2-3	-	-	18	TGTGCCAGCAGTTCACCATCACTACGAGACACAAGCACAGATACGCAGTATTTT	CASSSPSLRDTSTDTQYF
TRBV12-5	TRBJ2-1	TRBD2	-	17	TGTGCTAGTGGTTTGGTACGCACTAGCGGGAACCACAATGAGCAGTTCTTC	CASGLVRTSGNHNEQFF
TRBV7-9	TRBJ2-3	-	-	16	TGTGCCAGCAGCTTAGTCGGTCGGAGAAGCACAGATACGCAGTATTTT	CASSLVGRRSTDTQYF
TRBV7-7	TRBJ2-1	-	-	13	TGTGCCAGCAGCCCTGGACAACGGGATGAGCAGTTCTTC	CASSPGQRDEQFF
TRBV19	TRBJ2-3	-	once	12	TGTGCCAGTAGCAAAAAGACAGATACGCAGTATTTT	CASSKKTDTQYF
TRBV7-2	TRBJ2-5	TRBD2	-	17	TGTGCCAGCAGCTTATTTGGTCGGGGGGAGCGGCAAGAGACCCAGTACTTC	CASSLFGRGERQETQYF
TRBV10-3	TRBJ1-1	-	-	15	TGTGCCATCAGTGAGCTGGGAGGGAGAAACACTGAAGCTTTCTTT	CAISELGGRNTEAFF
TRBV5-1	TRBJ2-2	-	-	14	TGCGCCAGCAGATCCGGGACACCCACCGGGGAGCTGTTTTTT	CASRSGTPTGELFF
TRBV2	TRBJ2-7	TRBD2	-	14	TGTGCCAGCGGAGAGGCTAGCGGGACCTACGAGCAGTACTTC	CASGEASGTYEQYF
TRBV9	TRBJ2-3	TRBD2	-	16	TGTGCCAGCAGCCCAGGACTAGCGGGCAACACAGATACGCAGTATTTT	CASSPGLAGNTDTQYF
TRBV28	TRBJ2-2	TRBD1	-	16	TGTGCCAGCAGATCTAGGACAGGAAAAAACACCGGGGAGCTGTTTTTT	CASRSRTGKNTGELFF
TRBV6-6	TRBJ2-3	TRBD2	-	16	TGTGCCAGCACCCGGAGTAGGGACTACGGCCTTGATACGCAGTATTTT	CASTRSRDYGLDTQYF
TRBV4-1	TRBJ1-3	-	-	17	TGCGCCAGCAGCCAATGGGGCGGACTGAACTCTGGAAACACCATATATTTT	CASSQWGGLNSGNTIYF
TRBV6-1	TRBJ1-2	TRBD1	-	12	TGTGCCAGCACTCCGGGACAGGGTGGCTACACCTTC	CASTPGQGGYTF
TRBV20-1	TRBJ2-5	-	-	13	TGCAGTGCTAGTCAGGAACTAGCAGAGACCCAGTACTTC	CSASQELAETQYF